In its sample, the clone carrying this T cell receptor (beta chain) was seen once. In the original workflow: Using reference gene primer amplification, nucleated cell counts were estimated. Some clones are missing from TCRdb's copy, which holds only in-frame ones; the method was immunoSEQ multiplex PCR. Clone size and the V and J calls come from that table; the DNA yielded D and trimming. The sample carries about 49,000 clones, around 85% recorded once. The data originate from a study of blood T cell repertoires in COVID-19. Study-wide context: There were acute and convalescent COVID-19 samples, and they came from the United States, Italy and Spain. Sources were T cells, B-cell-depleted T cells, or PBMCs; the material itself was cDNA or gDNA.

The germline gives CDR1 ENHRY, CDR2 SYGVKD. Trimming removed 0 bases from V and 3 bases from J; junction bases left unmatched: 4. This CDR3 is built from 16 residues. Input material: peripheral blood. The chain links TRBV10-3 to TRBJ2-2; TRBD2 agrees at 7 bases. The TCR was taken from a human donor in a cohort sampled during active COVID-19. The CDR3 is CAISESRDYYTGELFF. The CDR3 bases are TGTGCCATCAGTGAGTCCCGGGACTACTACACCGGGGAGCTGTTTTTT.